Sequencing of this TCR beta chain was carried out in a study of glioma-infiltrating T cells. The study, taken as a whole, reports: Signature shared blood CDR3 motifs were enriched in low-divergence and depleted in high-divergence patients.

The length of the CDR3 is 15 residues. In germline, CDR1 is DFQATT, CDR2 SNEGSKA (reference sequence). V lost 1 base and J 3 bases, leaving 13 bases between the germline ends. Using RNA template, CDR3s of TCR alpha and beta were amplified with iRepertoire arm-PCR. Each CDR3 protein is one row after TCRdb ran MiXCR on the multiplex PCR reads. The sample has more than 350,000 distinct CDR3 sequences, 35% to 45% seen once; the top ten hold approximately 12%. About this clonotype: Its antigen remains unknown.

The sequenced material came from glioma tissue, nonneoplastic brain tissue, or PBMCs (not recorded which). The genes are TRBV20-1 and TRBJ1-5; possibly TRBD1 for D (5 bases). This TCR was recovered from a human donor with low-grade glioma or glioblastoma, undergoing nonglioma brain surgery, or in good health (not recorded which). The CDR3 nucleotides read TGCAGTGCTAGAGGTGGAGGGGCGTTCAATCAGCCCCAGCATTTT. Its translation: CSARGGGAFNQPQHF.